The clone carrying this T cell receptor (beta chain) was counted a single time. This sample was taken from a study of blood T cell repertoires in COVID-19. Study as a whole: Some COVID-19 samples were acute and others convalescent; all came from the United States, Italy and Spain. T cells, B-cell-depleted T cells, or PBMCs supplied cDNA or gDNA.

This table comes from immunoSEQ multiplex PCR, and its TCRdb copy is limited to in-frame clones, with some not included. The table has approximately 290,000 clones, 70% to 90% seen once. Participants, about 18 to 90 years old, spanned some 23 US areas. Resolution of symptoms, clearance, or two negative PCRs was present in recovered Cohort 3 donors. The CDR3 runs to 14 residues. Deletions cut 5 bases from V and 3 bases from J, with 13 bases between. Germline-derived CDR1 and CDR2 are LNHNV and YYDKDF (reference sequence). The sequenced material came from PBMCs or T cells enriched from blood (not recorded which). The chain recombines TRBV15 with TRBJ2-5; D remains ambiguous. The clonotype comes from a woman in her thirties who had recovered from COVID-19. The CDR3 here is CATSFHTQEETQYF. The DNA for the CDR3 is TGTGCCACCAGCTTCCACACGCAGGAAGAGACCCAGTACTTC. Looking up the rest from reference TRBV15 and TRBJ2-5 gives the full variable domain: DAMVIQNPRYQVTQFGKPVTLSCSQTLNHNVMYWYQQKSSQAPKLLFHYYDKDFNNEADTPDNFQSRRPNTSFCFLDIRSPGLGDTAMYLCATSFHTQEETQYFGPGTRLLVL.